What follows describes a single TCR beta chain. Its specificity is unknown. This sample stems from a study of CD8+ T cells in alopecia areata. Study details: Those patients who were treated received oral tofacitinib, which was given at 5 to 10 mg twice daily for moderate-to-severe alopecia areata. Patients remained on tofacitinib for 6 to 18 months and then went 6 months without it. Broader study findings: Scalp sample sequencing also detects resident alphabeta T cells of normal skin. Especially in alopecia totalis/universalis, lesional scalp showed greater clonality than normal scalp did.

Lesional scalp tissue (obtained by punch biopsy) and peripheral blood were collected from alopecia areata patients. Extracted RNA was reverse transcribed, and the resulting cDNA served as sequencing template. TCRdb's copy holds only in-frame clones and misses some; the assay was immunoSEQ multiplex PCR. This table holds about 11,000 clones, approximately 57% found once. The CDR3 has 18 residues. CDR1 is LNHDA and CDR2 is SQIVND in the germline V gene (reference sequence). V lost 6 bases and J lost 2, with 20 bases in between. Input material: skin. This sequence joins TRBV19 and TRBJ2-6; either TRBD1 or TRBD2 may fit D (5 bases each). The clonotype was recovered from a human donor with alopecia areata. CDR3 sequence: CASRPPGPIFPGANVLTF. The CDR3 DNA follows: TGTGCCAGTAGGCCTCCGGGACCGATCTTTCCTGGGGCCAACGTCCTGACTTTC. Supplemented by reference TRBV19 and TRBJ2-6, the full variable domain reads DGGITQSPKYLFRKEGQNVTLSCEQNLNHDAMYWYRQDPGQGLRLIYYSQIVNDFQKGDIAEGYSVSREKKESFPLTVTSAQKNPTAFYLCASRPPGPIFPGANVLTFGAGSRLTVL.